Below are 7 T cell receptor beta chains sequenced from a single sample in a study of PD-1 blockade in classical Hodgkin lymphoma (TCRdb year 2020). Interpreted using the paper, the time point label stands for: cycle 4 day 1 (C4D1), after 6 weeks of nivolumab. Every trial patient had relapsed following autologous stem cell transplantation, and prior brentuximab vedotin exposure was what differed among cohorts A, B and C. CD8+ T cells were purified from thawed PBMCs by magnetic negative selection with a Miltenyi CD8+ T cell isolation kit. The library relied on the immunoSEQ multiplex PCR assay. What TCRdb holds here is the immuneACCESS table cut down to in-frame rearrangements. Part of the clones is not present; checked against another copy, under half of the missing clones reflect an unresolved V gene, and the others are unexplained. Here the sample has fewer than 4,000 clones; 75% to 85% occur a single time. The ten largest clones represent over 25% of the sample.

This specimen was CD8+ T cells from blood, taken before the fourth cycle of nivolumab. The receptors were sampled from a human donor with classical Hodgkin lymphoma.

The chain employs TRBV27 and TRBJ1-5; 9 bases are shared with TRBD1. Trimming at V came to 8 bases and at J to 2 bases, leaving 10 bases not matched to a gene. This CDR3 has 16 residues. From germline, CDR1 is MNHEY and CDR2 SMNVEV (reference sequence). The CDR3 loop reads CASSRTGAHGNQPQHF. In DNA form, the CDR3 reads TGTGCCAGCTCTCGGACAGGGGCACATGGCAATCAGCCCCAGCATTTT.

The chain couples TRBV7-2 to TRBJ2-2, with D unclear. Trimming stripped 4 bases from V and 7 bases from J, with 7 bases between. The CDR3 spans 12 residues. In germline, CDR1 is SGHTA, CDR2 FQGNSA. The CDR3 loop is CASSYRFGELFF. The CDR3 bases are TGTGCCAGCAGCTATAGATTCGGGGAGCTGTTTTTT.

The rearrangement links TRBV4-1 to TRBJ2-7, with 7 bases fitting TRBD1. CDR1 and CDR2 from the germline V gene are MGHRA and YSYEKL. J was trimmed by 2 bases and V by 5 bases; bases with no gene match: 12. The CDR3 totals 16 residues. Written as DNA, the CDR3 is TGCGCCAGCAGCGAAGGGGGCACCCCAAACCCCTACGAGCAGTACTTC. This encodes CASSEGGTPNPYEQYF.

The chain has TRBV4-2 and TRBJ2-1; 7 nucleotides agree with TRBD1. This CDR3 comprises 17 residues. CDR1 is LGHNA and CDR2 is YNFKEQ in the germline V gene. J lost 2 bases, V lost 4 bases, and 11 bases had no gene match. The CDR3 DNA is TGTGCCAGCAGCCCACCCAGATCTGGGACAGCCTACAATGAGCAGTTCTTC. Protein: CASSPPRSGTAYNEQFF.

The CDR3 is CASRVTGGAYTF. The DNA of the CDR3 is TGCGCCAGCAGGGTTACAGGGGGCGCTTACACCTTC. The chain has TRBV10-2 and TRBJ1-2; 9 bases are a match to TRBD1. With 6 bases clipped from V and 11 bases from J, the junction kept 7 bases outside the gene matches. Germline-derived CDR1 and CDR2 are WSHSY and SAAADI. The CDR3 consists of 12 residues.

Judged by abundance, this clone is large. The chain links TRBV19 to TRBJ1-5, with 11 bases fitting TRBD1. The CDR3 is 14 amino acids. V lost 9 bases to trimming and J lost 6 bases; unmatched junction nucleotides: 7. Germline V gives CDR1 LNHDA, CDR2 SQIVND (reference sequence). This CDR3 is CASQRTGGGQPQHF. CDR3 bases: TGTGCCAGCCAGCGGACAGGGGGCGGTCAGCCCCAGCATTTT.

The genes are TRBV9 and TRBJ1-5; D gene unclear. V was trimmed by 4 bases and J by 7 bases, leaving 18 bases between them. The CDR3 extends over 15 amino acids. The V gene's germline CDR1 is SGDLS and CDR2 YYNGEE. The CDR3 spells CASSRRGGLGQPQHF. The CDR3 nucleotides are TGTGCCAGCAGCCGTAGAGGAGGGCTTGGACAGCCCCAGCATTTT.